This entry lists 21 T cell receptor beta chains sequenced from one sample in a study of blood T cell repertoires in COVID-19 (dated by TCRdb to the early 2020s). Library preparation was by the immunoSEQ multiplex PCR assay. In TCRdb, the immuneACCESS table is reduced to in-frame sequences with V and J assigned. These tables do not hold every clone; where another copy was compared, an unresolved V gene accounts for under half, and the others remain unexplained. The sample contains more than 400,000 clones, around 90% of them found a single time. The ten largest clones add up to roughly 0.72% of the sample. The sample comprised PBMCs or T cells enriched from blood (not recorded which). The origin of the receptors is a woman younger than 35 who had recovered from COVID-19.

The chain uses TRBV6-1 and TRBJ1-1, with D perhaps TRBD1 (6 bases). Trimming took off 2 bases at V and 8 bases at J, with 15 bases between the two ends. This CDR3 is built from 14 residues. Per germline, CDR1 MNHNS and CDR2 SASEGT. The CDR3 here is CASSELTGGREAFF. The CDR3 region has the DNA TGTGCCAGCAGTGAACTGACAGGCGGTCGGGAAGCTTTCTTT.

The chain joins TRBV2 to TRBJ1-1; D possibly corresponds to TRBD1 (5 bases). CDR1 SNHLY and CDR2 FYNNEI come from the germline V gene. V shed 5 bases and J shed 0 bases, with 10 bases lying between them. There are 14 residues in the CDR3. CDR3 DNA: TGTGCCAGCAGTTCAGGGATTCTGAACACTGAAGCTTTCTTT. Its translation: CASSSGILNTEAFF.

CDR3 protein: CASSSRRGPWPQHF. In nucleotides, the CDR3 is TGTGCCAGCAGCTCCAGGAGGGGCCCATGGCCCCAGCATTTT. V and J are TRBV7-2 and TRBJ1-5; D perhaps matches TRBD1 (5 bases). Germline V gene sequence: CDR1 SGHTA, CDR2 FQGNSA. Trimming shortened V by 4 bases and J by 9 bases, and 16 bases separated the two germline ends. The CDR3 is 14 amino acids.

The chain combines TRBV5-1 with TRBJ1-1, with a tentative D call TRBD1 (5 bases). V gave up 4 bases and J gave up 5 bases, with 18 bases separating them. Germline V gene data show CDR1 as SGHRS and CDR2 as YFSETQ. CDR3 length: 15 amino acids. CDR3 sequence (DNA): TGCGCCAGCAGCCGTTCGGTAGGGGCCTCGACTGAAGCTTTCTTT. Amino acids: CASSRSVGASTEAFF.

The rearrangement uses TRBV9 and TRBJ2-1; the match to TRBD1 covers 7 bases. The V segment lost 4 bases and the J segment 5 bases; nucleotides outside the gene matches: 6. CDR3 length: 14 residues. Germline lookup yields CDR1 SGDLS and CDR2 YYNGEE. The CDR3 DNA reads TGTGCCAGCAGCCTCACAGGGGCCCACAATGAGCAGTTCTTC. Protein: CASSLTGAHNEQFF.

The chain carries TRBV2 and TRBJ1-1, with TRBD1 as a possible D gene (5 bases). CDR3 length equals 15 residues. In germline, CDR1 is SNHLY, CDR2 FYNNEI. V lost 6 bases, J lost 1 base, and 15 bases lay in between. Here the CDR3 reads CASSPEGGGNTEAFF. The CDR3 DNA follows: TGTGCCAGCAGCCCTGAGGGCGGGGGGAACACTGAAGCTTTCTTT.

This clone has more than one count but fewer than ten. The rearrangement joins TRBV5-1 to TRBJ1-4; D not resolved. The CDR3 is made up of 14 amino acids. CDR1 is SGHRS, CDR2 YFSETQ, per germline. V lost 4 bases and J 5 bases, leaving 12 bases between the germline ends. CDR3 region: CASSPGDQNEKLFF. In DNA form, the CDR3 reads TGCGCCAGCAGCCCGGGTGACCAGAATGAAAAACTGTTTTTT.

The rearrangement joins TRBV19 to TRBJ1-4, with D possibly matching TRBD1 (5 bases). This CDR3 region has 17 residues. CDR1 LNHDA and CDR2 SQIVND come from the germline V gene (reference sequence). Trimming removed 8 bases from V and 6 bases from J, with 25 bases in between. The CDR3 nucleotides read TGTGCCAGTTCTACAGATGGGGCTTGGGGGACTGATGAAAAACTGTTTTTT. Translated, it gives CASSTDGAWGTDEKLFF.

V usage is TRBV5-1 and J usage is TRBJ1-2; 7 bases align to TRBD1. Germline-derived CDR1 and CDR2 are SGHRS and YFSETQ. V lost 0 bases to trimming and J lost 6 bases; unmatched junction nucleotides: 17. The CDR3 length is 18 residues. The DNA of the CDR3 is TGCGCCAGCAGCTTGGGGAGGGTTTTAACAGGGGATTTAAATGGCTACACCTTC. Its protein product is CASSLGRVLTGDLNGYTF.

The chain uses TRBV12-5 and TRBJ2-1; no definite D call. The CDR3 has 13 amino acids. V was clipped by 3 bases and J by 4 bases, with 7 bases between them. CDR1 and CDR2 (germline): LGHNT, FRNRAP. CDR3 bases: TGTGCTAGTGGTTTCGAGATTTACAATGAGCAGTTCTTC. Protein product: CASGFEIYNEQFF.

CDR3 DNA: TGCGCCAGCAGTCCCCGGACTAGCGGTCCCTACGAGCAGTACTTC. Protein product: CASSPRTSGPYEQYF. The J gene is TRBJ2-7, the V gene TRBV4-1, with 10 bases identical to TRBD2. The junction had 7 bases not matched to a gene; V was cut back by 6 bases and J by 2 bases. Per the germline V gene, CDR1 is MGHRA and CDR2 is YSYEKL. The CDR3 has 15 amino acids.

This chain joins TRBV28 and TRBJ1-2; 8 bases line up with TRBD1. CDR1 MDHEN and CDR2 SYDVKM come from the germline V gene. The CDR3 contains 16 residues. The trim removed 4 bases at V and 3 bases at J, leaving 10 bases unmatched. This CDR3 reads CASSSPWQGADYGYTF. As DNA, the CDR3 is TGTGCCAGCAGTTCCCCCTGGCAGGGGGCAGACTATGGCTACACCTTC.

The CDR3 loop is CASSQDQQSGSPLHF. The CDR3, as DNA: TGCGCCAGCAGCCAAGATCAACAGAGTGGATCACCCCTCCACTTT. The genes are TRBV4-1 and TRBJ1-6; D is undetermined. This CDR3 is built from 15 residues. Trimming removed 0 bases from V and 10 bases from J, with 13 bases in between. The V gene's germline CDR1 is MGHRA and CDR2 YSYEKL.

The gene calls are TRBV29-1 and TRBJ1-4, with 8 nucleotides matching TRBD1. Germline values: CDR1 SQVTM, CDR2 ANQGSEA. The CDR3 sequence is 13 residues long. V shed 7 bases and J 5 bases; nucleotides not matched to a gene: 6. In DNA, the CDR3 is TGCAGCGCTGGCGACAGGGGAAATGAAAAACTGTTTTTT. It is translated as CSAGDRGNEKLFF.

This clone was seen a handful of times. The chain links TRBV5-6 to TRBJ2-1; a weak D match, TRBD1 (6 bases). The CDR3 runs to 18 residues. Germline CDR1 and CDR2: SGHDT and YYEEEE. The V end was cut by 1 base, the J end by 0 bases, with 17 bases between. CDR3 sequence reads: CASSLPYRDTSSYNEQFF. The CDR3 region has the DNA TGTGCCAGCAGCTTGCCCTACCGGGACACAAGCTCCTACAATGAGCAGTTCTTC.

The CDR3 bases are TGTGCCAGCACCCGTAGGGGTATCTCCTACGAGCAGTACTTC. The encoded protein is CASTRRGISYEQYF. The chain employs TRBV5-6 and TRBJ2-7; D might be TRBD1 (5 bases). CDR1 is SGHDT and CDR2 is YYEEEE in the germline V gene. Trimming pared 6 bases from V and 0 bases from J, leaving 13 bases between. This CDR3 comprises 14 residues. The full variable domain, completed using reference TRBV5-6 and TRBJ2-7, is DAGVTQSPTHLIKTRGQQVTLRCSPKSGHDTVSWYQQALGQGPQFIFQYYEEEERQRGNFPDRFSGHQFPNYSSELNVNALLLGDSALYLCASTRRGISYEQYFGPGTRLTVT.

This rearrangement joins TRBV5-1 to TRBJ1-4; D gene ambiguous. The V end lost 5 bases, the J end lost 5 bases, and 13 bases lay between the germline ends. Germline lookup yields CDR1 SGHRS and CDR2 YFSETQ. The CDR3 runs 14 residues. In nucleotides, the CDR3 is TGCGCCAGCAGAGTTGGGAGTGAGAATGAAAAACTGTTTTTT. This translates into CASRVGSENEKLFF.

There are a few counts of this clone. Likely a read error: the CDR3 ends without its conserved phenylalanine or tryptophan. Because the CDR3's place on the DNA is in doubt, the DNA is left out and the CDR3 is given as listed by TCRdb. The V call is TRBV20-1, the J call TRBJ1-1; the table gives TRBD1 as D, unverified against the DNA. 10 amino acids form the CDR3, both terminal residues included. Germline V lookup: CDR1 DFQATT, CDR2 SNEGSKA (reference sequence). This CDR3 is CSANANTQNL.

The CDR3 region has the DNA TGTGCCACCTCCGGGACAGTGGATTTCCTTTCTGGAAACACCATATATTTT. Translating it yields CATSGTVDFLSGNTIYF. The rearrangement joins TRBV21-1 to TRBJ1-3; whether TRBD1, the table's D call, matches the DNA was not checked. TRBV21-1 is designated a pseudogene. This CDR3 is 17 amino acids long.

This chain links TRBV2 with TRBJ2-7; 8 bases are a match to TRBD1. The CDR3 contains 14 residues. CDR1 and CDR2 (germline): SNHLY, FYNNEI. V lost 4 bases to trimming and J lost 4 bases; unmatched junction nucleotides: 6. CDR3 sequence: CASSAQGGFYEQYF. The CDR3 DNA follows: TGTGCCAGCAGTGCACAGGGGGGTTTTTACGAGCAGTACTTC.

This clone has a single count. V is TRBV12-3 or TRBV12-4 and J is TRBJ2-1; TRBD1 might be the D (5 bases). The CDR3 has 13 residues. Trimming shortened V by 5 bases and J by 8 bases, and 13 bases separated the two germline ends. Written as DNA, the CDR3 is TGTGCCAGCAGTCCAGGGCTATGGGATGAGCAGTTCTTC. Its translation: CASSPGLWDEQFF.